The clone carrying this T cell receptor beta chain was counted only a few times. Its antigen is unknown. Germline CDR1 is SGHNT and CDR2 is YENEEA. Losses at the gene ends were 0 bases for V and 4 bases for J; bases not matched to a gene: 11. The CDR3 is 18 residues long. The data derive from a study of regulatory T cells in long-lasting Graves disease. As for time point: newly diagnosed GD, antithyroid drugs for less than 3 months. Extracted RNA from PBMCs served as the source of the TCR library. Each of the patients was recruited from an endocrinology department situated in Xi'an, China. Construction of TCR beta libraries relied on iRepertoire HTBI primers and on Arm-PCR targeting CDR3 regions. TCRdb reprocessed the multiplex PCR reads with MiXCR, giving one entry per CDR3 protein. The sample consists of around 470,000 distinct CDR3 sequences, less than 15% of them appearing once. Regarding the study as a whole: Sample size, which was small, may have reduced accuracy.

The data also belong to a second study, concerning T cells in Graves' hyperthyroidism and ophthalmopathy. That source notes: The study excluded patients with uncontrolled infection, other autoimmune disease, pregnancy or lactation. Using the HTBI primer set, a first-round RT-PCR was run on the TCR CDR3.

This sequence joins TRBV11-3 and TRBJ2-2; TRBD1 matches 7 bases. The source was peripheral blood mononuclear cells (PBMCs), collected at new diagnosis, from a patient treated with antithyroid drugs. This clonotype originated in a woman in her fifties or sixties with Graves disease. Here the CDR3 reads CASSLDPFGTATTGELFF. Here the CDR3 DNA reads TGTGCCAGCAGCTTAGACCCCTTCGGGACAGCGACCACCGGGGAGCTGTTTTTT.